This T cell receptor (beta chain) emerged from a study of T-cell reconstitution after alpha-beta-depleted transplantation in children (dated by TCRdb to about 2016). Describing the broader study: Using TCR repertoire profiling, the study quantitatively followed how T-cell immune reconstitution unfolded in children after TCRalphabeta/CD19-depleted allogeneic hematopoietic cell transplantation.

The library came from PCR. Sequencing was carried out with an Illumina HiSeq 2500. Molecular barcoding was employed in the preparation of TCR libraries, with unique molecular identifiers being used to normalize TCRbeta repertoire quantification. TCRdb handled the public reads itself, with Q25 trimming in fastp and clone calling in MiXCR, and kept productive beta chains. Each record represents a unique CDR3 protein, reported with the most common genes and DNA among its rows. In this sample the table shows 640,000 or so distinct CDR3 sequences, 16% of which occur a single time. Clones ranked in the top ten supply approximately 1% of the sample. This clonotype was observed many times. The target of this receptor is not known. Per-nucleotide qualities are absent, and no much larger clonotype sits a single base away. From a lookup of the germline V gene, CDR1 and CDR2 are SGHTA and FQGNSA. For this chain, trimming is 6 bases at the V end and 5 bases at the J end, and the number of junction bases without a gene match is 7. From its cysteine to its phenylalanine, the CDR3 spans 14 amino acids. The kept DNA is CDR3 alone, 42 bases in frame from the first base.

Sequencing was performed on PBMCs from the stem cell graft donor, taken from the stem cell graft. The sequence is built from TRBV7-2 and TRBJ1-5, with 7 central nucleotides matching TRBD1. This receptor was obtained from a human donor who donated a stem cell graft to a child with acute myeloid leukemia. The DNA reads TGTGCCAGCAGTAACAGGGGAAGAGATCAGCCCCAGCATTTT. The encoded protein is CASSNRGRDQPQHF.